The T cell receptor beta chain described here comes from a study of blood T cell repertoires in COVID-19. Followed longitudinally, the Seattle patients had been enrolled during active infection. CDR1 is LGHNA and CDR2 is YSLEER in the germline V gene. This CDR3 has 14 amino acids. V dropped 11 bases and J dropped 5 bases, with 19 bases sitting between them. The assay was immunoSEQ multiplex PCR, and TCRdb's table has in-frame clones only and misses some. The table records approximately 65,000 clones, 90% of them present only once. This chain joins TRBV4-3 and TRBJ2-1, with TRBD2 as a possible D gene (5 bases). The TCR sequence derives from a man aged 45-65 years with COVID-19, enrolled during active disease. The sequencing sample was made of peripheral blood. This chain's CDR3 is CAAGREPTDNEQFF. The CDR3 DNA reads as TGCGCCGCAGGAAGGGAGCCCACCGACAATGAGCAGTTCTTC.